The next 13 T cell receptor beta chains were all read from a single sample in a study of early T cells in non-severe SARS-CoV-2 infection (TCRdb year 2021). The method behind the library was 5' RACE. Reads for this sample came from a NextSeq 500. In TCRdb, the public reads were trimmed at Q25 with fastp and aligned with MiXCR, with productive beta chains retained. Rows with a matching CDR3 protein are joined into one entry that keeps the most common DNA and genes. The sample records tens of thousands of distinct CDR3 sequences, around 9.3% of which are singletons. Just over 8% of the sample belongs to the ten largest clones. Material: whole blood, obtained at baseline. The receptors shown here come from an adult who was a healthcare worker with PCR-confirmed SARS-CoV-2 infection or an uninfected control (not recorded which).

As regards this clonotype: The CDR3 carries no conserved terminal phenylalanine or tryptophan, so it likely arises from a read error. The chain combines TRBV27 with TRBJ1-4; 7 bases fit TRBD1. Germline CDR1 reads MNHEY; CDR2 reads SMNVEV (reference sequence). J gave up 0 bases and V 6 bases, and 4 bases lay outside the gene matches. The length of the CDR3 is 15 residues. CDR3 nucleotide sequence: TGTGCCAGCAGGACAGGGCCTGCAACTAATGAAAAACTGTTTATT. It codes for CASRTGPATNEKLFI.

The V call is TRBV28, the J call TRBJ1-5; a possible D gene is TRBD1 (5 bases). Trimming left V 5 bases short and J 4 bases short, with 12 bases between. This CDR3 spans 14 amino acids. Germline CDR1 MDHEN, CDR2 SYDVKM. The CDR3, as DNA: TGTGCCAGCAGTATGGGGGGTAGGAATCAGCCCCAGCATTTT. Translation gives CASSMGGRNQPQHF.

This clonotype came up a few times. The conserved phenylalanine or tryptophan normally closing the CDR3 is absent here, so this likely arose from a read error. The chain couples TRBV5-4 to TRBJ1-6, with TRBD1 as a possible D gene (5 bases). The CDR3 sequence is 13 residues long. V shed 1 base and J shed 9 bases, with 8 bases lying between them. Per the germline V gene, CDR1 is SGHNT and CDR2 is YYREEE (reference sequence). CDR3 DNA sequence: TGTGCCAGCAGCTTGAAAGGGGCTTCACCCCTCCACTCT. Translated, it gives CASSLKGASPLHS.

The CDR3 nucleotides read TGCAGTGCTATTACGGGATCCAGCTCCTACAATGAGCAGTTCTTC. This sequence encodes CSAITGSSSYNEQFF. The chain recombines TRBV20-1 with TRBJ2-1, with D maybe TRBD2 (5 bases). Germline V lookup: CDR1 DFQATT, CDR2 SNEGSKA (reference sequence). V gave up 4 bases and J gave up 0 bases, with 13 bases separating them. The CDR3 has 15 residues.

V is TRBV2 and J is TRBJ2-7; D gene unclear. The CDR3 consists of 11 residues. Germline V gene sequence: CDR1 SNHLY, CDR2 FYNNEI. V shed 8 bases and J shed 0 bases, with 5 bases lying between them. The CDR3 region has the DNA TGTGCCAGCGGTTACTCCTACGAGCAGTACTTC. This translates into CASGYSYEQYF.

This clonotype has a count of ten or more. The chain recombines TRBV7-6 with TRBJ2-7; D could derive from TRBD1 or TRBD2 (5 bases each). Looked up from germline, CDR1 is SGHVS and CDR2 is FNYEAQ. This CDR3 has 13 residues. The V end was cut by 4 bases, the J end by 5 bases, with 12 bases between. CDR3 residues: CASSSARGDEQYF. The CDR3 region has the DNA TGTGCCAGCAGCTCCGCGAGAGGGGACGAGCAGTACTTC.

V and J are TRBV10-3 and TRBJ2-3; 16 bases agree with TRBD2. J lost 6 bases, V lost 10 bases, and 16 bases had no gene match. Germline V gene lookup returns CDR1 ENHRY and CDR2 SYGVKD. The CDR3 extends over 18 amino acids. The CDR3 protein is CASEDRGLAGGMMDTQYF. The CDR3 coding sequence is TGTGCCAGCGAAGACAGGGGACTAGCGGGAGGGATGATGGATACGCAGTATTTT.

This clonotype occurred many times. This chain uses TRBV5-1 with TRBJ2-7; D tentatively fits TRBD1 or TRBD2 (5 bases each). V gave up 0 bases and J gave up 7 bases, with 14 bases separating them. The CDR3 extends over 14 amino acids. The germline V gene encodes CDR1 SGHRS and CDR2 YFSETQ. In DNA form, the CDR3 reads TGCGCCAGCAGCTTGGAGCCTTGGGGGATGGAGCAGTACTTC. The encoded protein is CASSLEPWGMEQYF.

This clonotype has a handful of counts. The chain combines TRBV4-1 with TRBJ2-2; D uncertain. Trimming removed 1 base at V and 7 bases at J, with 7 bases between. Germline CDR1 reads MGHRA; CDR2 reads YSYEKL. The CDR3 is 13 amino acids. The CDR3 DNA is TGCGCCAGCAGCCAAGGGGTCGTCGGGGAGCTGTTTTTT. Amino acid sequence: CASSQGVVGELFF.

This clonotype has more than one count but fewer than ten. This sequence joins TRBV7-9 and TRBJ2-7; D gene unclear. Per germline, CDR1 SEHNR and CDR2 FQNEAQ (reference sequence). CDR3 length: 12 residues. Trimming took 5 bases from V and 2 from J, leaving 7 bases between them. The CDR3 DNA reads TGTGCCAGCAGCCCGAGTACCTACGAGCAGTACTTC. Protein: CASSPSTYEQYF.

The chain has TRBV20-1 and TRBJ2-5, with D perhaps TRBD2 (6 bases). Between the trimmed V and J ends, which lost 3 bases and 5 bases, there was a span of 19 bases. CDR1 DFQATT and CDR2 SNEGSKA come from the germline V gene (reference sequence). The CDR3 has 15 amino acids. CDR3 sequence: CSASGAGRGVETQYF. CDR3 DNA: TGCAGTGCTAGCGGCGCGGGGCGAGGGGTGGAGACCCAGTACTTC.

To note about this clonotype: Given a much more abundant clone one base away, this may be a read error. Since no conserved phenylalanine or tryptophan closes the CDR3, a read error is the likely cause. The rearrangement links TRBV20-1 to TRBJ1-2, with D perhaps matching TRBD1 (6 bases). The CDR3 extends over 14 amino acids. With 6 bases removed from V and 7 bases from J, the gap between germline ends came to 21 bases. The V gene's germline CDR1 is DFQATT and CDR2 SNEGSKA (reference sequence). Here the CDR3 reads CSAQGQGRGSGYTL. The CDR3 nucleotides are TGCAGTGCCCAGGGTCAGGGGCGGGGATCTGGCTACACCCTC.

This clonotype occurred a few times. This chain uses TRBV20-1 with TRBJ2-7; the D call may be TRBD1 or TRBD2 (5 bases each). Germline loops: CDR1 DFQATT, CDR2 SNEGSKA (reference sequence). The CDR3 has 14 residues. V lost 0 bases to trimming and J lost 6 bases, with 15 bases between them. Written as DNA, the CDR3 is TGCAGTGCTAGAGATATAGCTGGGACGGGCGAGCAGTACTTC. Encoded protein: CSARDIAGTGEQYF.